The 9 T cell receptor beta chains given below trace back to one sample, sequenced in a study of blood T cell repertoires in COVID-19 (TCRdb year 2020). Libraries were built with the immunoSEQ multiplex PCR assay. The table comes from immuneACCESS by way of TCRdb, which keeps in-frame sequences with V and J called. Part of the clones is missing from these tables; in studies checked, under half for an unresolved V gene and the rest for unknown reasons. The table for this sample lists tens of thousands of clones; roughly 90% of them were counted only once. Around 2.8% of the sample rests with the top ten. Sequencing was performed on peripheral blood. These receptors originate from a man aged 50 to 60 with COVID-19, enrolled during active disease.

The chain recombines TRBV7-2 with TRBJ1-3, with 9 bases aligning to TRBD1. The J segment lost 7 bases and the V segment lost 5 bases, leaving 3 bases of the junction unmatched. CDR3 length: 13 residues. CDR1 and CDR2 (germline): SGHTA, FQGNSA. The DNA of the CDR3 is TGTGCCAGCAGCCGGACAGGGGTTAACACCATATATTTT. This sequence encodes CASSRTGVNTIYF. Filled out from reference TRBV7-2 and TRBJ1-3, the complete variable domain reads GAGVSQSPSNKVTEKGKDVELRCDPISGHTALYWYRQSLGQGLEFLIYFQGNSAPDKSGLPSDRFSAERTGGSVSTLTIQRTQQEDSAVYLCASSRTGVNTIYFGEGSWLTVV.

The V and J genes are TRBV18 and TRBJ2-7; D ambiguous. From germline, CDR1 is KGHSH and CDR2 LQKENI. The V and J ends lost 1 base and 3 bases respectively, with 7 bases between them. CDR3 length: 13 amino acids. CDR3 DNA: TGTGCCAGCTCACCACACGGTAACTACGAGCAGTACTTC. It translates to CASSPHGNYEQYF. The full variable domain, rest sourced from reference TRBV18 and TRBJ2-7, is NAGVMQNPRHLVRRRGQEARLRCSPMKGHSHVYWYRQLPEEGLKFMVYLQKENIIDESGMPKERFSAEFPKEGPSILRIQQVVRGDSAAYFCASSPHGNYEQYFGPGTRLTVT.

This rearrangement joins TRBV28 to TRBJ2-3; 9 bases are a match to TRBD2. Trimming cost V 6 bases and J 3 bases; bases outside gene matches: 4. This CDR3 spans 14 amino acids. Germline V gives CDR1 MDHEN, CDR2 SYDVKM. The CDR3 nucleotides are TGTGCCAGCAGAGCGGGGGGCCAGACAGATACGCAGTATTTT. This gives the protein CASRAGGQTDTQYF. Combining the CDR3 with reference TRBV28 and TRBJ2-3 gives the whole variable domain DVKVTQSSRYLVKRTGEKVFLECVQDMDHENMFWYRQDPGLGLRLIYFSYDVKMKEKGDIPEGYSVSREKKERFSLILESASTNQTSMYLCASRAGGQTDTQYFGPGTRLTVL.

V usage is TRBV18 and J usage is TRBJ1-1; D ambiguous. CDR3 length equals 14 residues. In germline, CDR1 is KGHSH, CDR2 LQKENI. V gave up 2 bases and J gave up 0 bases, with 7 bases separating them. The CDR3 spells CASSPKRLNTEAFF. In nucleotides, the CDR3 is TGTGCCAGCTCACCAAAACGGTTGAACACTGAAGCTTTCTTT.

The rearrangement uses TRBV7-2 and TRBJ2-7, with TRBD2 identical over 7 bases. The CDR3 sequence is 15 residues long. J was trimmed by 5 bases and V by 0 bases; bases with no gene match: 7. CDR1 is SGHTA and CDR2 is FQGNSA in the germline V gene. The CDR3, as DNA: TGTGCCAGCAGCTTAGCTCCAGCGGGGTTCAACGAGCAGTACTTC. Protein sequence: CASSLAPAGFNEQYF.

V gene TRBV6-6 combines with J gene TRBJ1-1, with a possible D match to TRBD1 (6 bases). The CDR3 runs 16 residues. Trimming removed 2 bases at V and 2 bases at J, with 15 bases between. Germline V lookup: CDR1 MNHNY, CDR2 SVGAGI (reference sequence). The CDR3 DNA sequence: TGTGCCAGCAGTTACGGCTCGACAGGCTTAAACACTGAAGCTTTCTTT. As protein: CASSYGSTGLNTEAFF.

The chain has TRBV25-1 and TRBJ1-2; the match to TRBD1 covers 8 bases. V gave up 5 bases and J gave up 2 bases; unmatched junction bases: 4. The CDR3 contains 14 residues. Germline V gene data show CDR1 as MGHDK and CDR2 as SYGVNS. DNA for the CDR3: TGTGCCAGCAGTCGGACAGGGCTGAACTATGGCTACACCTTC. This codes for CASSRTGLNYGYTF.

This CDR3 is CASSERQKTGELFF. In DNA, the CDR3 is TGTGCCAGCAGTGAACGACAGAAGACCGGGGAGCTGTTTTTT. This rearrangement joins TRBV6-1 to TRBJ2-2; possibly TRBD1 for D (5 bases). Trimming removed 2 bases at V and 5 bases at J, with 9 bases between. CDR1 and CDR2 (germline): MNHNS, SASEGT. CDR3 length: 14 residues.

The chain is built from TRBV27 and TRBJ1-5; D may be TRBD1 (5 bases). In germline, CDR1 is MNHEY, CDR2 SMNVEV (reference sequence). Trimming removed 0 bases from V and 0 bases from J, with 9 bases in between. This CDR3 has 16 residues. CDR3 coding DNA: TGTGCCAGCAGTTTATCGTGGGGGGTTAGCAATCAGCCCCAGCATTTT. Residues: CASSLSWGVSNQPQHF.